These 6 T cell receptor beta chains were all obtained from the same sample, sequenced in a study of shared clonotypes between healthy human individuals. Clones were read by immunoSEQ multiplex PCR, and TCRdb kept only the in-frame ones, dropping some. The sample carries about 560,000 clones, around three quarters recorded once. Sequenced input: PBMCs. Every receptor here comes from a middle-aged woman in good health. Some clones in this sample may be carry-over from other donors' samples.

This clone came up many times. The identical CDR3 is also encoded by other nucleotide sequences in the sample. The chain joins TRBV7-9 to TRBJ2-2, with 9 bases identical to TRBD2. This CDR3 has 14 residues. Germline CDR1 SEHNR, CDR2 FQNEAQ (reference sequence). The J segment lost 6 bases and the V segment lost 1 base, leaving 0 bases of the junction unmatched. The CDR3: CASSLGLAAGELFF. Here the CDR3 DNA reads TGTGCCAGCAGCTTAGGACTAGCGGCCGGGGAGCTGTTTTTT.

A word on this clone: A far larger clone is just one base off, so this is likely a read error. CDR3 nucleotides: TGTGCCAGCGGTTTGCAGGGCACCGAAGCTTTCTTT. It specifies CASGLQGTEAFF. V and J are TRBV2 and TRBJ1-1; D might be TRBD1 (5 bases). The CDR3 loop spans 12 amino acids. Trimming stripped 8 bases from V and 8 bases from J, with 15 bases between. Per germline, CDR1 SNHLY and CDR2 FYNNEI.

Notes on this clone: Mismatch with germline at one junction end may stem from a read error. Different DNA sequences within this sample yield the same CDR3. CDR3 region: CASSRELTNYGYTF. CDR3 nucleotide sequence: TGTGCCAGCAGCAGGGAACTAACTAATTATGGCTACACCTTC. J is TRBJ1-2 and V is TRBV2; D might be TRBD1 (5 bases). Germline lookup yields CDR1 SNHLY and CDR2 FYNNEI. The CDR3 spans 14 residues.

This clone was found once. The rearrangement uses TRBV5-1 and TRBJ2-2; no clear D. V lost 0 bases and J lost 2, with 5 bases in between. The CDR3 is 14 amino acids. From germline, CDR1 is SGHRS and CDR2 YFSETQ. For the CDR3, the DNA is TGCGCCAGCAGCTTGGTTTCAAACACCGGGGAGCTGTTTTTT. It yields the protein CASSLVSNTGELFF.

This clone was seen only a few times. The chain is built from TRBV29-1 and TRBJ2-1; 13 nucleotides agree with TRBD2. V lost 3 bases to trimming and J lost 8 bases; unmatched junction nucleotides: 4. CDR1 and CDR2 from the germline V gene are SQVTM and ANQGSEA. This CDR3 is 14 amino acids long. CDR3 in DNA: TGCAGCGTTGAGACTAGCGGGAGGCGTGATGAGCAGTTCTTC. Encoded protein: CSVETSGRRDEQFF.

V and J are TRBV7-2 and TRBJ2-5; TRBD1 matches 12 bases. Germline assignment: CDR1 SGHTA and CDR2 FQGNSA. Trimming took 5 bases from V and 5 from J; bases not matched to a gene: 9. CDR3 length: 16 residues. The CDR3 DNA reads TGTGCCAGCAGCCTTCGGGGACAGGGGGCTGGTGAGACCCAGTACTTC. It specifies CASSLRGQGAGETQYF. The full variable domain, in which reference TRBV7-2 and TRBJ2-5 provide the parts outside the CDR3, is GAGVSQSPSNKVTEKGKDVELRCDPISGHTALYWYRQSLGQGLEFLIYFQGNSAPDKSGLPSDRFSAERTGGSVSTLTIQRTQQEDSAVYLCASSLRGQGAGETQYFGPGTRLLVL.